The sequence of this TCR beta chain was determined in a study of cytomegalovirus exposure and HLA in healthy donors. About the study: The approximately 120 validation repertoires used the same platform as the approximately 670 first-cohort repertoires (as reported by a later analysis). Study conclusions and caveats: The classifier was said to identify cytomegalovirus status with high specificity and sensitivity. Later, an analysis found that TCR clusters from the first cohort tended to co-occur in the roughly 130 validation repertoires. Among TCR beta chains, those listed as cytomegalovirus-associated numbered 164.

Assay: immunoSEQ multiplex PCR; the TCRdb copy retains only in-frame clones and omits some. The top ten clones hold approximately 1.1% of a sample with about 58,000 clones, around nine tenths of them seen once. As to this clone: Its specificity is not known.

From germline, CDR1 is MNHNY and CDR2 SVGAGI (reference sequence). Unmatched junction bases numbered 14, after V lost 6 bases and J lost 5 bases. This CDR3 spans 16 amino acids. This receptor was taken from a man between 18 and 35 years old in good health and CMV-seronegative. The chain links TRBV6-6 to TRBJ2-7; 9 nucleotides align to TRBD2. Input material: PBMCs. The CDR3 coding sequence is TGTGCCAGCAGCCCTCGATCGGCGGGAGGGCCCAACGAGCAGTACTTC. The encoded protein is CASSPRSAGGPNEQYF.